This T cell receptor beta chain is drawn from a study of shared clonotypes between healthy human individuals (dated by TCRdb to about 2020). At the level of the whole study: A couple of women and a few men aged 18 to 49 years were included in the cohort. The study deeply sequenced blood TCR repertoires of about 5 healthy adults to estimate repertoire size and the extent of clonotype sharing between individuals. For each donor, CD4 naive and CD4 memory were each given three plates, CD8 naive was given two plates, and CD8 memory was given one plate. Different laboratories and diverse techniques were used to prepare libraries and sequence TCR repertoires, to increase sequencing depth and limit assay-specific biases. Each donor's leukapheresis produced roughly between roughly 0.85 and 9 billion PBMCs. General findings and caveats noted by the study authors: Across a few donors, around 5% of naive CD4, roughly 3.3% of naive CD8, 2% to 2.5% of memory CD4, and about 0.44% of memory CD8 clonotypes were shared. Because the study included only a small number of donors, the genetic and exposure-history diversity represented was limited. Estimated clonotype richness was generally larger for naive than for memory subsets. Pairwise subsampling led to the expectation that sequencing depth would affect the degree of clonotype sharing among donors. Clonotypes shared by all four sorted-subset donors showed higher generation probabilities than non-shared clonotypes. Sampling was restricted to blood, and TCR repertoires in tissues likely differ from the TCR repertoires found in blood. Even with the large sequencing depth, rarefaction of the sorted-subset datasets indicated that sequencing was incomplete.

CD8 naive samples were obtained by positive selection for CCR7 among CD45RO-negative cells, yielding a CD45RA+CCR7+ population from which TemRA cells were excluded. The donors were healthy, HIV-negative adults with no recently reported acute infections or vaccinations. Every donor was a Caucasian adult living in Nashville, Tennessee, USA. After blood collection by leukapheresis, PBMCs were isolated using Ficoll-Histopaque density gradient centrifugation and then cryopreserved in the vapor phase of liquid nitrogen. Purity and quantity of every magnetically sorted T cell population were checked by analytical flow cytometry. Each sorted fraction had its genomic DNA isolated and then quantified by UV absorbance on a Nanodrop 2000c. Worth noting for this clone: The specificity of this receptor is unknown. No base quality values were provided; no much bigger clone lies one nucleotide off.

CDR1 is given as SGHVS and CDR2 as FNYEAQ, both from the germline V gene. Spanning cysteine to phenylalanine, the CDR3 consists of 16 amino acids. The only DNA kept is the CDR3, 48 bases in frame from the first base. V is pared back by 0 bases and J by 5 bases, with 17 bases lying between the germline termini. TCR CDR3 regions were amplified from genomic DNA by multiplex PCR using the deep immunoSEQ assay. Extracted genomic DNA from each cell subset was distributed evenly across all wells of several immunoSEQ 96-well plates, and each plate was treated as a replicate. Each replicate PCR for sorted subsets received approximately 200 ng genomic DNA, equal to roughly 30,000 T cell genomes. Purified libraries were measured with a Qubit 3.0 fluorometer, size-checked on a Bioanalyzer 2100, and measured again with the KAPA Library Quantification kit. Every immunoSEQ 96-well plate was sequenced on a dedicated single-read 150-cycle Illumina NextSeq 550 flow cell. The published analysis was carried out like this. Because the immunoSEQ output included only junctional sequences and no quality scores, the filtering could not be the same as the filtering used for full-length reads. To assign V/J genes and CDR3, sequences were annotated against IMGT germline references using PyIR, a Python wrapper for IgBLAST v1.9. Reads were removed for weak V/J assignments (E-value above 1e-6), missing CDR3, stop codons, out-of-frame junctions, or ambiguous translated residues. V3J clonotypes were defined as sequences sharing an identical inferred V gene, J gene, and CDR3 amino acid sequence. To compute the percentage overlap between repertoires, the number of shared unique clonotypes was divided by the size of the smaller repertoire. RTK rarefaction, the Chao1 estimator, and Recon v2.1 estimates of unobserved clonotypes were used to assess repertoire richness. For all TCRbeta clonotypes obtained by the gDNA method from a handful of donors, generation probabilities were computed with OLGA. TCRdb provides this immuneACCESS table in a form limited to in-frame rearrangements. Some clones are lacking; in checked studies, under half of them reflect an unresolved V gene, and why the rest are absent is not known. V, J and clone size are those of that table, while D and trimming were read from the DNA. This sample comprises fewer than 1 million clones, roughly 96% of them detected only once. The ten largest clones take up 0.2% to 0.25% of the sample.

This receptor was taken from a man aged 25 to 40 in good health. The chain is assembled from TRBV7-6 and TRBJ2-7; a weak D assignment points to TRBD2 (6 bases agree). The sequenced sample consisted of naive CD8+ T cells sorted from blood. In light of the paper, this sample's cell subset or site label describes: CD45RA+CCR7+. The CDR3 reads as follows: CASSLAVRVGGDEQYF. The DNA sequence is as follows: TGTGCCAGCAGCTTAGCGGTCCGCGTAGGAGGGGACGAGCAGTACTTC.